Described below is a single T cell receptor (beta chain) sequence and its context. Its antigen is undetermined. These data are taken from a study of graft-versus-host responses after intestinal transplantation. Study-wide context: Isolated intestinal, liver-intestinal, or multivisceral transplants were what recipients had. Every one of the recipients received anti-thymocyte globulin induction and afterwards took tacrolimus and steroids for around 3 years. Notes on the study in general: GvH clones detected in recipient marrow included some appearing first in ileum or blood.

Libraries were prepared by immunoSEQ multiplex PCR; TCRdb keeps only in-frame clonotypes and omits some of them. This sample has around 120,000 clones; 90% occur once, and the top ten carry approximately 0.18%. The CDR3 covers 20 residues. CDR1 and CDR2 from the germline V gene are MNHEY and SMNVEV (reference sequence). Losses at the gene ends were 4 bases for V and 0 bases for J; bases not matched to a gene: 16. Source: unstimulated CD4+ T cells sorted from spleen or lymph node cells, taken before intestinal transplant. This sequence was found in a human donor who received an intestinal transplant. This sequence joins TRBV27 and TRBJ1-2, with 11 bases aligning to TRBD1. The CDR3 DNA sequence: TGTGCCAGCAGTTCCAAAGACCCCCGGGACAGGGGGGACCCTAACTATGGCTACACCTTC. Protein sequence: CASSSKDPRDRGDPNYGYTF.